These 29 T cell receptor beta chains share one sample of origin, sequenced in a study of post-analysis software for immune sequencing data. Findings and limits, study-wide: TRBV5-6, TRBV5-1 and TRBV20-1 were among a handful of TRBV segments more frequent in patients than controls.

These receptors lack a known antigen. Unique molecular identifiers were carried by the TCR beta cDNA libraries. TCRdb re-called the PCR reads with MiXCR, one entry per CDR3 protein. The table shows some 260,000 distinct CDR3 sequences, with 30% to 45% occurring only once. Material: blood. Receptors were obtained from a girl aged 5-17 years with multiple sclerosis.

The chain uses TRBV27 and TRBJ2-5, with 9 bases lining up with TRBD1. The J call may not be correct, given that the DNA end is closer to TRBJ2-7. Germline V gives CDR1 MNHEY, CDR2 SMNVEV (reference sequence). CDR3 length: 16 amino acids. The CDR3 DNA follows: TGTGCCAGCAGTTCTATGCCAGACAGGGGGTCTGGCGAGCAGTACTTC. This encodes CASSSMPDRGSGEQYF.

This clonotype was seen once. The V call is TRBV28, the J call TRBJ2-7, with a possible D match to TRBD2 (6 bases). This CDR3 has 15 residues. CDR1 is MDHEN and CDR2 is SYDVKM in the germline V gene. Trimming left V 7 bases short and J 2 bases short, with 18 bases between. The CDR3 DNA sequence: TGTGCCAGCACCATAGGGACTTTTGGGACCTACGAGCAGTACTTC. Protein sequence: CASTIGTFGTYEQYF.

This clonotype came up many times. The V gene is TRBV16, the J gene TRBJ1-2; D uncertain. V lost 4 bases and J 5 bases, leaving 17 bases between the germline ends. Germline CDR1 reads KGHSY; CDR2 reads FQNENV. This CDR3 region has 15 residues. The CDR3 DNA reads TGTGCCAGCAGCCCCTTGGTCACCCCTATATATGGCTACACCTTC. Translating gives CASSPLVTPIYGYTF.

This chain uses TRBV12-3 or TRBV12-4 with TRBJ2-7; TRBD1 matches 9 bases. Germline trimming cut 5 bases from V and 2 bases from J; bases unmatched to any gene: 16. The CDR3 totals 18 residues. The CDR3 is CASSPPHGTGRLTYEQYF. CDR3 DNA sequence: TGTGCCAGCAGTCCCCCCCACGGGACAGGGAGATTAACCTACGAGCAGTACTTC.

This clonotype was seen a handful of times. The chain couples TRBV18 to TRBJ2-1, with TRBD1 matching over 9 bases. The CDR3 is 13 residues long. The V and J ends lost 6 bases and 15 bases, in that order; junction bases with no gene match: 12. Germline CDR1 KGHSH, CDR2 LQKENI. This chain's CDR3 is CASSPPSETGGFF. Here the CDR3 DNA reads TGTGCCAGCTCTCCCCCCTCAGAGACAGGGGGGTTCTTC.

This clonotype was picked up a small number of times. The chain employs TRBV7-9 and TRBJ2-5, with 10 positions matching TRBD2. Unmatched junction bases numbered 5, after V lost 4 bases and J lost 3 bases. Germline CDR1 SEHNR, CDR2 FQNEAQ (reference sequence). The CDR3 is 15 amino acids. CDR3: CASSSLAGDKETQYF. The CDR3 DNA follows: TGTGCCAGCAGCTCCCTAGCGGGGGATAAAGAGACCCAGTACTTC. Full variable domain (remainder filled in from reference TRBV7-9 and TRBJ2-5): DTGVSQNPRHKITKRGQNVTFRCDPISEHNRLYWYRQTLGQGPEFLTYFQNEAQLEKSRLLSDRFSAERPKGSFSTLEIQRTEQGDSAMYLCASSSLAGDKETQYFGPGTRLLVL.

This clonotype was detected ten times or more. The chain combines TRBV7-9 with TRBJ1-2; 7 nucleotides align to TRBD1. V was clipped by 1 base and J by 8 bases; unmatched bases: 4. This CDR3 comprises 13 residues. Per germline, CDR1 SEHNR and CDR2 FQNEAQ (reference sequence). The CDR3 nucleotides read TGTGCCAGCAGCTTAGTCGGGACAGAAGGCTACACCTTC. The encoded protein is CASSLVGTEGYTF. Supplemented by reference TRBV7-9 and TRBJ1-2, the full variable domain reads DTGVSQNPRHKITKRGQNVTFRCDPISEHNRLYWYRQTLGQGPEFLTYFQNEAQLEKSRLLSDRFSAERPKGSFSTLEIQRTEQGDSAMYLCASSLVGTEGYTFGSGTRLTVV.

The chain couples TRBV19 to TRBJ1-5, with D possibly TRBD1 on 6 matching bases. The CDR3 runs 15 residues. Germline CDR1 reads LNHDA; CDR2 reads SQIVND (reference sequence). Trimming stripped 9 bases from V and 7 bases from J, with 22 bases between. CDR3 sequence reads: CASRISAGVGQPQHF. CDR3 coding DNA: TGTGCCAGCAGAATATCGGCAGGGGTAGGGCAGCCCCAGCATTTT.

J is TRBJ1-2 and V is TRBV7-9, with D maybe TRBD1 (5 bases). This CDR3 is built from 14 residues. From germline, CDR1 is SEHNR and CDR2 FQNEAQ (reference sequence). V gave up 8 bases and J gave up 6 bases, with 19 bases separating them. The CDR3 spells CASARGREGDGYTF. CDR3 coding DNA: TGTGCCAGCGCGAGGGGCAGGGAGGGAGATGGCTACACCTTC.

This clonotype showed up many times. V usage is TRBV10-3 and J usage is TRBJ2-6; perhaps TRBD2 as D (7 bases). The length of the CDR3 is 18 residues. V was shortened by 10 bases and J by 2 bases, with 24 bases between the two germline ends. CDR1 is ENHRY, CDR2 SYGVKD, per germline. The CDR3 sequence: CATEGGGRTGPGANVLTF. In nucleotides, the CDR3 is TGTGCCACCGAGGGGGGGGGTCGAACAGGGCCTGGGGCCAACGTCCTGACTTTC.

The DNA for the CDR3 is TGCGCCAGCAGTACAGTTCCCCCGAACACTGAAGCTTTCTTT. Translating gives CASSTVPPNTEAFF. V usage is TRBV5-1 and J usage is TRBJ1-1; no definite D call. The V gene's germline CDR1 is SGHRS and CDR2 YFSETQ. V lost 5 bases to trimming and J lost 1 base, with 12 bases between them. The CDR3 spans 14 residues.

The chain employs TRBV6-2 or TRBV6-3 and TRBJ2-3, with D possibly called TRBD1 or TRBD2 (7 bases each). The CDR3 has 15 amino acids. The germline V gene has CDR1 MNHEY and CDR2 SVGEGT. Between the trimmed V and J ends, which lost 5 bases and 2 bases, there was a span of 14 bases. The CDR3 region has the DNA TGTGCCAGCAGTACAGGGGAGGGATACACAGATACGCAGTATTTT. Its translation is CASSTGEGYTDTQYF.

The chain combines TRBV11-2 with TRBJ1-1, with 9 bases that match TRBD1. There are 16 residues in the CDR3. V shed 4 bases, J shed 0 bases, and the junction held 6 bases outside the gene matches. Per germline, CDR1 SGHAT and CDR2 FQNNGV. The CDR3, as DNA: TGTGCCAGCAGCTACAGGGGGCTGGGGATGAACACTGAAGCTTTCTTT. Protein sequence: CASSYRGLGMNTEAFF.

With regard to this clonotype: A much bigger clone sits one base away, suggesting this may be a read error. The chain uses TRBV28 and TRBJ2-1, with D perhaps matching TRBD2 (6 bases). The CDR3 is 13 residues long. CDR1 and CDR2 from the germline V gene are MDHEN and SYDVKM. V lost 5 bases to trimming and J lost 5 bases, with 10 bases between them. CDR3 region: CASSNGGNNEQFF. CDR3 coding DNA: TGTGCCAGCAGTAACGGGGGTAACAATGAGCAGTTCTTC.

The chain uses TRBV29-1 and TRBJ2-3; 9 nucleotides line up with TRBD2. Germline-derived CDR1 and CDR2 are SQVTM and ANQGSEA. This CDR3 is 14 amino acids long. Germline trimming cut 4 bases from V and 5 bases from J; bases unmatched to any gene: 7. CDR3 coding DNA: TGCAGCGTTGTGCTAGCGGGGATGAGAGATACGCAGTATTTT. Translated: CSVVLAGMRDTQYF.

A single count supports this clonotype. The CDR3 sequence is CASSYSSGQPQHF. The CDR3 region has the DNA TGTGCCAGCAGTTACTCATCCGGGCAGCCCCAGCATTTT. The genes are TRBV6-5 and TRBJ1-5; D is uncertain. The CDR3 spans 13 residues. Germline assignment: CDR1 MNHEY and CDR2 SVGAGI. The V end lost 0 bases, the J end lost 7 bases, and 7 bases lay between the germline ends.

In regard to this clonotype: No conserved phenylalanine or tryptophan is present at the end of the CDR3, so a read error is the likely explanation. The chain carries TRBV20-1 and TRBJ1-2; D is ambiguous. The CDR3 contains 13 residues. V dropped 4 bases and J dropped 4 bases, with 13 bases sitting between them. Per the germline V gene, CDR1 is DFQATT and CDR2 is SNEGSKA (reference sequence). The CDR3: CSANRHMSYGYTV. The CDR3 DNA reads TGCAGTGCTAATCGACACATGAGCTATGGCTACACCGTC.

The chain links TRBV4-2 to TRBJ1-6; a weak D match, TRBD1 (5 bases). CDR3 size: 14 residues. Germline CDR1 LGHNA, CDR2 YNFKEQ. With 0 bases removed from V and 6 bases from J, the gap between germline ends came to 6 bases. For the CDR3, the DNA is TGTGCCAGCAGCCAAGATAGGGGTAATTCACCCCTCCACTTT. Translation: CASSQDRGNSPLHF.

There are a few counts of this clonotype. The chain combines TRBV4-2 with TRBJ2-7; 11 bases are shared with TRBD2. There are 15 residues in the CDR3. The V gene end was trimmed by 1 base and the J gene end by 6 bases; junction bases not matched to a gene: 5. Looked up from germline, CDR1 is LGHNA and CDR2 is YNFKEQ. The CDR3 DNA reads TGTGCCAGCAGCCAAGGTACTAGCGGGAGTGCCGAGCAGTACTTC. Its translation is CASSQGTSGSAEQYF.

Worth noting for this clonotype: A much larger clone lies a single base off, so this may be a read error. The rearrangement links TRBV12-3 or TRBV12-4 to TRBJ2-1; 11 nucleotides align to TRBD2. After removal of 3 bases from V and 4 bases from J, the junction contained 8 bases not matched to a gene. The CDR3 has 17 amino acids. CDR3 sequence reads: CASSFLGTSGSYNEQFF. As DNA, the CDR3 is TGTGCCAGCAGTTTTTTGGGCACTAGCGGGAGTTACAATGAGCAGTTCTTC.

This clonotype was observed at least ten times. The chain combines TRBV6-1 with TRBJ2-5, with a possible D match to TRBD2 (5 bases). The germline gives CDR1 MNHNS, CDR2 SASEGT. V was cut by 3 bases and J by 4 bases, with 12 bases left in between. The CDR3 is 14 residues long. The CDR3 nucleotides are TGTGCCAGCAGTGACCGAGGGCACCGAGAGACCCAGTACTTC. This translates into CASSDRGHRETQYF.

This clonotype was seen a handful of times. The chain combines TRBV6-6 with TRBJ2-7; no reliable D call. Trimming took off 1 base at V and 1 base at J, with 5 bases between the two ends. Germline CDR1 is MNHNY and CDR2 is SVGAGI (reference sequence). This CDR3 is built from 13 residues. The CDR3 region is CASSYLGSYEQYF. The CDR3 region has the DNA TGTGCCAGCAGTTACTTGGGTTCCTACGAGCAGTACTTC.

Details on this clonotype: A much larger clonotype is one base distant, so this may be a read error. This chain uses TRBV2 with TRBJ2-1; D not certain. Germline V gives CDR1 SNHLY, CDR2 FYNNEI. V lost 4 bases and J lost 5, with 9 bases in between. The length of the CDR3 is 13 residues. CDR3 in amino acids: CASSGSPHNEQFF. The CDR3, as DNA: TGTGCCAGCAGTGGATCCCCCCACAATGAGCAGTTCTTC.

This clonotype showed up just a few times. V and J are TRBV30 and TRBJ2-1; D is possibly TRBD2 (6 bases). V lost 1 base and J lost 1, with 11 bases in between. Germline V gene sequence: CDR1 GTSNPN, CDR2 SVGIG (reference sequence). This CDR3 contains 15 residues. CDR3 in amino acids: CAWSGLEPSYNEQFF. The CDR3, as DNA: TGTGCCTGGAGTGGACTAGAGCCGTCCTACAATGAGCAGTTCTTC.

The gene calls are TRBV20-1 and TRBJ1-6, with D possibly being TRBD1 (5 bases). The V end lost 3 bases, the J end lost 8 bases, and 14 bases lay between the germline ends. From germline, CDR1 is DFQATT and CDR2 SNEGSKA (reference sequence). The CDR3 extends over 14 amino acids. The CDR3 nucleotides read TGCAGTGCTAGGTCAGGGCACCCAGATTCACCCCTCCACTTT. It specifies CSARSGHPDSPLHF.

The chain uses TRBV14 and TRBJ2-5; 9 nucleotides match TRBD1. The closer fit of TRBJ2-7 to the DNA end suggests the J call may be wrong. There are 14 residues in the CDR3. The germline CDR1 and CDR2 sequences are SGHDN and FVKESK. DNA for the CDR3: TGTGCCAGCAGCCAAGGGACAGGGGCGTACGAGCAGTACTTC. Translated, it gives CASSQGTGAYEQYF.

This sequence joins TRBV5-1 and TRBJ2-2; D is ambiguous. CDR1 and CDR2 from the germline V gene are SGHRS and YFSETQ. The CDR3 totals 17 residues. V shed 0 bases and J shed 3 bases, with 15 bases lying between them. This chain's CDR3 is CASSLGAGVTDTGELFF. CDR3 DNA: TGCGCCAGCAGCTTGGGGGCAGGCGTTACCGACACCGGGGAGCTGTTTTTT.

This clonotype appeared a few times. This sequence may be a read error, since a much larger clone differs from it by one base. The V and J genes are TRBV7-9 and TRBJ2-4; 8 nucleotides align to TRBD1. CDR1 and CDR2 (germline): SEHNR, FQNEAQ (reference sequence). This CDR3 is built from 17 residues. Losses at the gene ends were 2 bases for V and 15 bases for J; bases not matched to a gene: 21. CDR3 bases: TGTGCCAGCAGCTTAACCCTGACAGGGGATGGAACCTACGAGCGGTACTTC. Encoded protein: CASSLTLTGDGTYERYF.

This chain uses TRBV10-3 with TRBJ2-1; the D gene is possibly TRBD2 (6 bases). CDR1 and CDR2 from the germline V gene are ENHRY and SYGVKD. The V end was cut by 6 bases, the J end by 8 bases, with 11 bases between. The CDR3 covers 12 residues. The CDR3 reads CAIRGLLDEQFF. The CDR3, as DNA: TGTGCCATCAGGGGACTCCTCGATGAGCAGTTCTTC.